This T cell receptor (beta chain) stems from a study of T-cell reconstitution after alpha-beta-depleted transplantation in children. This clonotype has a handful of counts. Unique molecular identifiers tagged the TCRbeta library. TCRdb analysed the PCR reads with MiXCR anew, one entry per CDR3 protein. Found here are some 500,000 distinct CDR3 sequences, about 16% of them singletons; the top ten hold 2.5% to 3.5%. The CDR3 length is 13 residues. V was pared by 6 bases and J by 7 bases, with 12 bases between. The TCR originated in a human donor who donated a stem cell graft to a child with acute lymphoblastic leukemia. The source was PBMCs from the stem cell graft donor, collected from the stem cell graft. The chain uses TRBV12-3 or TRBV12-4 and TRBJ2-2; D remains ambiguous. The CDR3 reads CASSHANYGELFF. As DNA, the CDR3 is TGTGCCAGCAGCCATGCCAATTACGGGGAGCTGTTTTTT.